This TCR beta chain comes out of a study of blood T cells in healthy people across ages. The CDR3 covers 17 residues. Trimming pared 4 bases from V and 2 bases from J, leaving 18 bases between. Germline-derived CDR1 and CDR2 are MDHEN and SYDVKM. Combining a sample-barcoded 5' primer with a J-beta primer mix, a second PCR ran for roughly 6 to 12 cycles. TCRdb called the 5' RACE reads again in MiXCR, with one record for every CDR3 protein. The sample has more than 900,000 distinct CDR3 sequences, under 30% seen once. Another study also made use of these data, one on T cells of mothers and their children.

This chain uses TRBV28 with TRBJ1-5, with D possibly TRBD1 on 6 matching bases. Sequenced sample: blood. The source is a girl aged 2 to 9 in good health. Here the CDR3 reads CASSYERDKIGNQPQHF. CDR3 nucleotides: TGTGCCAGCAGTTATGAACGGGACAAGATTGGCAATCAGCCCCAGCATTTT.